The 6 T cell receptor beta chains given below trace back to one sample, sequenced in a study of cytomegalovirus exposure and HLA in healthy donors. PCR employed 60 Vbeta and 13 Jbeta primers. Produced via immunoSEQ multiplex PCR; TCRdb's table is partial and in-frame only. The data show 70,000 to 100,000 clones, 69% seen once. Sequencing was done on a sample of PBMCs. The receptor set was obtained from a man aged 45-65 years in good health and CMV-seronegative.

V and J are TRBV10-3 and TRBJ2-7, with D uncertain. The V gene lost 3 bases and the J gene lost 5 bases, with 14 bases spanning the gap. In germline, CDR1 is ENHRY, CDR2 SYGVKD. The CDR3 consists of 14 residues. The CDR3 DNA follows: TGTGCCATCAGTGACCGGCTAGGAGAAGACGAGCAGTACTTC. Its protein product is CAISDRLGEDEQYF.

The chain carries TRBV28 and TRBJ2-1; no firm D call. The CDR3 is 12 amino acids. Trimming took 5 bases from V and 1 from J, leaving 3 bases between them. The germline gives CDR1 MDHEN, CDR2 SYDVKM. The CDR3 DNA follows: TGTGCCAGCAGTCCGTCCTACAATGAGCAGTTCTTC. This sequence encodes CASSPSYNEQFF.

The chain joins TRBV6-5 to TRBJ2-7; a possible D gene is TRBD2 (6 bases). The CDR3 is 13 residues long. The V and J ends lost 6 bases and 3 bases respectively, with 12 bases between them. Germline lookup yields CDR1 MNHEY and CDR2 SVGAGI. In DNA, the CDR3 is TGTGCCAGCAGGGCGGGGCTGTTCTACGAGCAGTACTTC. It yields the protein CASRAGLFYEQYF.

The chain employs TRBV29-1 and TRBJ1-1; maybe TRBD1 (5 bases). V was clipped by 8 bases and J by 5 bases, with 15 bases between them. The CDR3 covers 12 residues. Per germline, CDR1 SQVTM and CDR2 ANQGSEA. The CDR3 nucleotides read TGCAGCTCTGTGGGGGGGGGAACTGAAGCTTTCTTT. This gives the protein CSSVGGGTEAFF.

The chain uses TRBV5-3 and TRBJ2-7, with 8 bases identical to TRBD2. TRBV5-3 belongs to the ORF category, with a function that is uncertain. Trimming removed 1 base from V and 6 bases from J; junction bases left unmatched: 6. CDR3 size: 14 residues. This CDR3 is CARSLFGTRGEQYV. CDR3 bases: TGTGCCAGAAGCTTGTTTGGGACTAGAGGCGAGCAGTACGTC.

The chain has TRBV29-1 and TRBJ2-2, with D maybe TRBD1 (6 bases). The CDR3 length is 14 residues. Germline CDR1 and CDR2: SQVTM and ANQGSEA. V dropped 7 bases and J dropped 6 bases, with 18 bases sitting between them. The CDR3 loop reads CSATRTGYSGELFF. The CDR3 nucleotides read TGCAGCGCGACCCGTACAGGGTATTCCGGGGAGCTGTTTTTT.